Below are 16 T cell receptor beta chains sequenced from a single sample in a study of blood T cell repertoires in COVID-19. The assay was immunoSEQ multiplex PCR, and TCRdb's table has in-frame clones only and misses some. The sample lists just over 250,000 clones; about 87% were seen once. The sample taken for sequencing was peripheral blood. The source is a woman in her sixties or seventies with COVID-19, enrolled during active disease.

The V and J genes are TRBV9 and TRBJ2-5; D gene uncertain. The CDR3 length is 15 residues. The V gene lost 0 bases and the J gene lost 5 bases, with 14 bases spanning the gap. From germline, CDR1 is SGDLS and CDR2 YYNGEE. The CDR3 DNA follows: TGTGCCAGCAGCGTAGGTTCCAACAGATGGGAGACCCAGTACTTC. Protein: CASSVGSNRWETQYF.

The gene calls are TRBV19 and TRBJ2-5; 12 bases agree with TRBD2. Germline CDR1 and CDR2: LNHDA and SQIVND (reference sequence). The CDR3 is 15 amino acids. J gave up 3 bases and V 7 bases, and 6 bases lay outside the gene matches. The CDR3 spells CASTRTSGKEETQYF. The DNA for the CDR3 is TGTGCCAGTACCCGGACTAGCGGGAAAGAAGAGACCCAGTACTTC.

The chain couples TRBV4-3 to TRBJ1-2, with 8 bases fitting TRBD1. J gave up 5 bases and V 1 base, and 6 bases lay outside the gene matches. The germline V gene has CDR1 LGHNA and CDR2 YSLEER. CDR3 length equals 15 residues. In DNA form, the CDR3 reads TGCGCCAGCAGCCAAGGGACAGGGAAAGGTTATGGCTACACCTTC. Translation: CASSQGTGKGYGYTF.

The chain is built from TRBV12-3 or TRBV12-4 and TRBJ1-5; the D is unclear. The CDR3 is 13 amino acids. The germline V and J ends were trimmed by 2 bases and 7 bases, with 9 bases remaining between them. This CDR3 reads CASSLFANQPQHF. Written as DNA, the CDR3 is TGTGCCAGCAGTTTATTTGCTAACCAGCCCCAGCATTTT.

V and J are TRBV7-9 and TRBJ2-1, with 11 positions matching TRBD2. The CDR3 covers 16 residues. V lost 5 bases and J lost 1; bases outside the gene matches: 4. Germline CDR1 SEHNR, CDR2 FQNEAQ (reference sequence). The CDR3 is CASSPTSGGSYNEQFF. The CDR3, as DNA: TGTGCCAGCAGCCCTACTAGCGGGGGTTCCTACAATGAGCAGTTCTTC.

The rearrangement uses TRBV14 and TRBJ2-7; TRBD2 matches at 9 bases. Germline lookup yields CDR1 SGHDN and CDR2 FVKESK. The CDR3 sequence is 15 residues long. Trimming took 1 base from V and 3 from J; bases not matched to a gene: 4. The CDR3 sequence: CASSQGPSGNYEQYF. Here the CDR3 DNA reads TGTGCCAGCAGCCAAGGGCCTAGCGGGAACTACGAGCAGTACTTC.

The V gene is TRBV20-1, the J gene TRBJ2-3; D possibly corresponds to TRBD2 (5 bases). Between the trimmed V and J ends, which lost 3 bases and 0 bases, there was a span of 10 bases. The CDR3 consists of 14 residues. Germline lookup yields CDR1 DFQATT and CDR2 SNEGSKA (reference sequence). The CDR3 DNA follows: TGCAGTGCTAGTGCCGGCGGGAGCACAGATACGCAGTATTTT. Amino acid sequence: CSASAGGSTDTQYF.

DNA of the CDR3: TGTGCCAGCAGTCAGGTCGACGAGCAGTACTTC. This codes for CASSQVDEQYF. The chain has TRBV7-9 and TRBJ2-7; D gene ambiguous. Germline lookup yields CDR1 SEHNR and CDR2 FQNEAQ (reference sequence). The CDR3 length is 11 residues. V shed 6 bases and J shed 5 bases, with 8 bases lying between them.

Only one count was recorded for this clone. The chain links TRBV23-1 to TRBJ2-6; 14 bases are a match to TRBD2. TRBV23-1 is an ORF, with its function uncertain. J was trimmed by 0 bases and V by 0 bases; bases with no gene match: 4. The CDR3 is 20 amino acids. The chain's CDR3 is CASSQSGTSGGSSGANVLTF. In DNA, the CDR3 is TGCGCCAGCAGTCAATCGGGGACTAGCGGGGGAAGCTCTGGGGCCAACGTCCTGACTTTC.

The sample holds a few counts of this clone. J is TRBJ1-5 and V is TRBV2, with a possible D match to TRBD1 (6 bases). CDR3 length: 14 residues. Germline CDR1 is SNHLY and CDR2 is FYNNEI. With 6 bases removed from V and 5 bases from J, the gap between germline ends came to 14 bases. CDR3 loop: CASRGSQGHQPQHF. The CDR3 DNA sequence: TGTGCCAGCAGGGGTTCACAGGGTCATCAGCCCCAGCATTTT.

The chain carries TRBV28 and TRBJ2-5; 16 positions agree with TRBD2. The CDR3 is 17 residues long. The V gene end was trimmed by 5 bases and the J gene end by 4 bases; junction bases not matched to a gene: 7. Germline V lookup: CDR1 MDHEN, CDR2 SYDVKM. For the CDR3, the DNA is TGTGCCAGCAGTCCCGGGACTAGCGGGAGGGCAGGAGAGACCCAGTACTTC. Translation: CASSPGTSGRAGETQYF.

The chain joins TRBV6-1 to TRBJ2-3; D uncertain. CDR3 length: 14 residues. Germline assignment: CDR1 MNHNS and CDR2 SASEGT. Trimming took off 3 bases at V and 6 bases at J, with 13 bases between the two ends. The CDR3 nucleotides read TGTGCCAGCAGTGATTTGAGGTCCCAGGATACGCAGTATTTT. Its protein is CASSDLRSQDTQYF.

V is TRBV30 and J is TRBJ1-6; D might be TRBD1 (5 bases). The CDR3 runs to 15 residues. The V gene lost 4 bases and the J gene lost 4 bases, with 14 bases spanning the gap. The germline CDR1 and CDR2 sequences are GTSNPN and SVGIG (reference sequence). CDR3 in DNA: TGTGCCTGGACCGTACGGGCAGGGTATAATTCACCCCTCCACTTT. This sequence encodes CAWTVRAGYNSPLHF.

As to this clone: The sample has other DNA sequences that encode this CDR3 too. The J gene is TRBJ2-5, the V gene TRBV18; D possibly corresponds to TRBD2 (6 bases). There are 14 residues in the CDR3. The V gene's germline CDR1 is KGHSH and CDR2 LQKENI. The V end lost 2 bases, the J end lost 5 bases, and 12 bases lay between the germline ends. The CDR3 DNA is TGTGCCAGCTCACCAGGGACTGGGAGGGAGACCCAGTACTTC. This translates into CASSPGTGRETQYF.

The chain combines TRBV20-1 with TRBJ2-7, with D unresolved. The CDR3 covers 14 residues. Trimming cost V 3 bases and J 0 bases, with 12 bases left between them. In germline, CDR1 is DFQATT, CDR2 SNEGSKA (reference sequence). CDR3 loop: CSASEFGLSYEQYF. CDR3 DNA sequence: TGCAGTGCTAGTGAATTTGGGCTCTCCTACGAGCAGTACTTC.

The J gene is TRBJ2-7, the V gene TRBV12-3 or TRBV12-4, with D possibly TRBD2 on 6 matching bases. The ends were cut back, 2 bases at V and 10 bases at J, with 9 bases in the middle. The length of the CDR3 is 11 residues. The CDR3 nucleotides are TGTGCCAGCAGTTTACGGGCGGGACAGTACTTC. Translating gives CASSLRAGQYF.